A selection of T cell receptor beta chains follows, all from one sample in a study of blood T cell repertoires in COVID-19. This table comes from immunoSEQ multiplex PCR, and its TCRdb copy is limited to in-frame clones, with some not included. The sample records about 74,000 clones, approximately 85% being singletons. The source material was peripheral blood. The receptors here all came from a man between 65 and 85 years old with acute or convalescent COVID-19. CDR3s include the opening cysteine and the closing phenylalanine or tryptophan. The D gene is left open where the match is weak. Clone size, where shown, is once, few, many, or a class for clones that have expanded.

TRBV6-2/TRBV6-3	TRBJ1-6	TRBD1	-	TGTGCCAGCAGTTACTCGAGGGGGCGAAGCTCCTATAATTCACCCCTCCACTTT	CASSYSRGRSSYNSPLHF
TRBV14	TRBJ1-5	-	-	TGTGCCAGCAGCCAAATGGGCGGCAATCAGCCCCAGCATTTT	CASSQMGGNQPQHF
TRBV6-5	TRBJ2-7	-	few	TGTGCCAGCAGTTCGAATAGCCACTACGAGCAGTACTTC	CASSSNSHYEQYF
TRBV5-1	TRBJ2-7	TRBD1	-	TGCGCCAGCAGCTTGCGCCAGGGGGTATACGAGCAGTACTTC	CASSLRQGVYEQYF
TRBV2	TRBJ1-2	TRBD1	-	TGTGCCAGCAGTGGGCAGGGGGCGCCTCCCTATGGCTACACCTTC	CASSGQGAPPYGYTF
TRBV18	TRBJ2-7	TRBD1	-	TGTGCCAGCTCACCACTCGGGACAGGGAACTACGAGCAGTACTTC	CASSPLGTGNYEQYF
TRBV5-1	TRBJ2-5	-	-	TGCGCCAGCAGCTTGTACGGCGGGTTCCAAGAGACCCAGTACTTC	CASSLYGGFQETQYF
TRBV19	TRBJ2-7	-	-	TGTGCCAGTAGTCCTGGGGCAGGGGCGGCCGAGCAGTACTTC	CASSPGAGAAEQYF
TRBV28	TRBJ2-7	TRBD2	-	TGTGCCAGCAGTATAAGCGGGGGCCCCACCTACGAGCAGTACTTC	CASSISGGPTYEQYF
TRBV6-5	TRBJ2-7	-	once	TGTGCCAGCAGGTCGCGGGGCTTGACCTACGAGCAGTACTTC	CASRSRGLTYEQYF
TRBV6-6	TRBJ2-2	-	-	TGTGCCAGCAGTTACACTCGACAAAACACCGGGGAGCTGTTTTTT	CASSYTRQNTGELFF
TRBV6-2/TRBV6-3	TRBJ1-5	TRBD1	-	TGTGCCAGCAGTCCCTCCGGGACAGGAAATAATCAGCCCCAGCATTTT	CASSPSGTGNNQPQHF
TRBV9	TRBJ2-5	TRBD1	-	TGTGCCAGCAGCGTAGCGGGACAGGGGGTGTCTAGCGGACATCAAGAGACCCAGTACTTC	CASSVAGQGVSSGHQETQYF
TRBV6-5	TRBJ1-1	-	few	TGTGCCAGCATCCTCGACGGGGGAGGGACTGAAGCTTTCTTT	CASILDGGGTEAFF
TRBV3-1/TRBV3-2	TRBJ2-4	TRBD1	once	TGTGCCAGCAGCCAAGGGGGACAGGCGGCCAAAAACATTCAGTACTTC	CASSQGGQAAKNIQYF
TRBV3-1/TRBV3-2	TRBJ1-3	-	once	TGTGCCAGCAGCTCCCAGGCTGGAAACACCATATATTTT	CASSSQAGNTIYF
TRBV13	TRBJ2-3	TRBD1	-	TGTGCCAGCAGCCCGCCGGGACAGATCACAGATACGCAGTATTTT	CASSPPGQITDTQYF
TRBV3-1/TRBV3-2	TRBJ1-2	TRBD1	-	TGTGCCAGCAGCCAAGGGGGCGCCGGGACAGGGGTTACCTATGGCTACACCTTC	CASSQGGAGTGVTYGYTF
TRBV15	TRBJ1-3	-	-	TGTGCCACCAGCAGAGATTTGAGCTCCCCTGGAAACACCATATATTTT	CATSRDLSSPGNTIYF
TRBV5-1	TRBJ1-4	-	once	TGCGCCAGCAGCGCCGGGGGGCCGACTAATGAAAAACTGTTTTTT	CASSAGGPTNEKLFF
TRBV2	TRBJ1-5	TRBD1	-	TGTGCCAGCAGGGGACAGGGAGGGATTCAGCCCCAGCATTTT	CASRGQGGIQPQHF
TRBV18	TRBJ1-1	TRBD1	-	TGTGCCAGCGCAGGGGGTGGGAACACTGAAGCTTTCTTT	CASAGGGNTEAFF
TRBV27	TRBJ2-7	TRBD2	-	TGTGCCAGCAGTCGTAGCGGGGCGACCTACGAGCAGTACTTC	CASSRSGATYEQYF
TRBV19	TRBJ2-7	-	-	TGTGCCAGTAGTATAGTGGGGGCTGAGCAGTACTTC	CASSIVGAEQYF
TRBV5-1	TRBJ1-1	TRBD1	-	TGCGCCAGCAGCTACCTCCGAGGACAGGGTGGGTTTCTTACGAACACTGAAGCTTTCTTT	CASSYLRGQGGFLTNTEAFF
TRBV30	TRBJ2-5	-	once	TGTGCCTGGAGTGTGCAGGGGTGGTCAGAGACCCAGTACTTC	CAWSVQGWSETQYF
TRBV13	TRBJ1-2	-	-	TGTGCCAGCAGCCGGGGACCGATCACAGGGAATGGCTACACCTTC	CASSRGPITGNGYTF
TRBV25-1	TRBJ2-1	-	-	TGTGCCAGCGAGAGTGGTAATGAGCAGTTCTTC	CASESGNEQFF
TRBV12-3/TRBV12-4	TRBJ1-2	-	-	TGTGCCAGCAGTTGGGGGGATGGCTACACCTTC	CASSWGDGYTF
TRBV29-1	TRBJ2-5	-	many	TGCAGCGTTTCCCGAGAGACCCAGTACTTC	CSVSRETQYF
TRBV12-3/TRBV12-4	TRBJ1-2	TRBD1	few	TGTGCCAGCAACGACAGGGGTTCGTATGGCTACACCTTC	CASNDRGSYGYTF
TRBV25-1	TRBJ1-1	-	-	TGTGCCAGCAGTGAAAGCTGGGGAGGCACTGAAGCTTTCTTT	CASSESWGGTEAFF